The 2 T cell receptor beta chains given below trace back to one sample, sequenced in a study of T cells in women clearing cervical HPV infection. Libraries were prepared by immunoSEQ multiplex PCR; TCRdb keeps only in-frame clonotypes and omits some of them. Listed are fewer than 30,000 clones; 2.8% falls within the top ten. The sample consisted of blood buffy coat. The receptors come from a woman aged 18-70 years with a cervical HPV16 infection that either progressed to CIN3+ or cleared (not recorded which).

In the case of this clone: One end of the junction is discordant with germline, which a read error may explain. The read ends 3 residues early relative to the CDR3; the germline J gene fills the gap. This chain links TRBV13 with TRBJ2-3; D may be TRBD2 (5 bases). The CDR3 length is 13 residues. Germline V gene sequence: CDR1 PRHDT, CDR2 FYEKMQ (reference sequence). CDR3 DNA, as far as it was read: TGTGCCAGCAGCTCCGCTAGCAGAGATACG. Translating gives CASSSASRDT. The CDR3 reads in full as CASSSASRDTQYF. The full variable domain, rest sourced from reference TRBV13 and TRBJ2-3, is AAGVIQSPRHLIKEKRETATLKCYPIPRHDTVYWYQQGPGQDPQFLISFYEKMQSDKGSIPDRFSAQQFSDYHSELNMSSLELGDSALYFCASSSASRDTQYFGPGTRLTVL.

For this clone: The read halts 3 residues ahead of the CDR3 end, with the missing end drawn from the germline J gene. J is TRBJ1-2 and V is TRBV10-3, with 8 nucleotides matching TRBD1. This CDR3 is 14 amino acids long. V lost 5 bases to trimming and J lost 0 bases; unmatched junction nucleotides: 2. CDR1 is ENHRY and CDR2 is SYGVKD in the germline V gene. Incomplete CDR3 DNA: TGTGCCATCAGTCTACAGGGGGCTAACTATGGC. Translated: CAISLQGANYG. The entire CDR3 is CAISLQGANYGYTF.